Below, 8 T cell receptor beta chains from the same sample are listed, as sequenced in a study of regulatory T cells in long-lasting Graves disease. Time point: newly diagnosed GD, antithyroid drugs for less than 3 months. RNA from PBMCs was the source of the TCR library. The TCR beta library used iRepertoire HTBI primers with Arm-PCR amplification of CDR3. TCRdb ran MiXCR on the multiplex PCR reads and lists one entry per CDR3 protein. The sample shows around 480,000 distinct CDR3 sequences, 15% to 20% of them seen only once. This same sample was also taken into another study, of T cells in Graves' hyperthyroidism and ophthalmopathy.

The specimen was peripheral blood mononuclear cells (PBMCs), collected at new diagnosis, from a patient treated with antithyroid drugs. These receptors came from a man aged 35 to 55 with Graves disease.

The sample holds many counts of this clonotype. The chain recombines TRBV2 with TRBJ1-5; no clear D gene. The CDR3 spans 15 residues. V lost 7 bases and J 7 bases, leaving 20 bases between the germline ends. The germline V gene encodes CDR1 SNHLY and CDR2 FYNNEI. CDR3 sequence (DNA): TGTGCCAGCACCCGAGCCGAAGGTCCGAGGCAGCCCCAGCATTTT. This sequence encodes CASTRAEGPRQPQHF.

V and J are TRBV19 and TRBJ2-7; TRBD1 might be the D (6 bases). The germline gives CDR1 LNHDA, CDR2 SQIVND (reference sequence). The CDR3 loop spans 14 amino acids. Trimming left V 5 bases short and J 2 bases short, with 13 bases between. The CDR3 region is CASSVGTSTYEQYF. The CDR3 coding sequence is TGTGCCAGTAGTGTGGGGACATCAACCTACGAGCAGTACTTC.

The sample holds many counts of this clonotype. V usage is TRBV2 and J usage is TRBJ2-7; D possibly corresponds to TRBD2 (6 bases). V was clipped by 5 bases and J by 6 bases, with 17 bases between them. Germline V CDR1 and CDR2: SNHLY, FYNNEI. The CDR3 has 14 amino acids. The CDR3: CASSTAGTGSEQYF. In DNA form, the CDR3 reads TGTGCCAGCAGTACCGCCGGGACCGGGAGCGAGCAGTACTTC.

This chain uses TRBV4-1 with TRBJ2-5; no clear D. V lost 1 base and J 3 bases, leaving 9 bases between the germline ends. The CDR3 spans 14 residues. Germline-derived CDR1 and CDR2 are MGHRA and YSYEKL. In nucleotides, the CDR3 is TGCGCCAGCAGCCAAGTAACACTGGAAGAGACCCAGTACTTC. Protein: CASSQVTLEETQYF.

The chain recombines TRBV11-2 with TRBJ1-6, with TRBD1 as a possible D gene (6 bases). The germline V gene has CDR1 SGHAT and CDR2 FQNNGV. V was pared by 5 bases and J by 13 bases, with 15 bases between. CDR3 size: 13 residues. As DNA, the CDR3 is TGTGCCAGCAGCGACGGGACAAACCTCCCCCTCCACTTT. Translation gives CASSDGTNLPLHF. The variable domain in full, with the rest retrieved from reference TRBV11-2 and TRBJ1-6, is EAGVAQSPRYKIIEKRQSVAFWCNPISGHATLYWYQQILGQGPKLLIQFQNNGVVDDSQLPKDRFSAERLKGVDSTLKIQPAKLEDSAVYLCASSDGTNLPLHFGNGTRLTVT.

This clonotype was detected ten times or more. The chain combines TRBV30 with TRBJ2-2; D is uncertain. V was trimmed by 4 bases and J by 7 bases, leaving 7 bases between them. CDR3 size: 11 residues. CDR1 is GTSNPN and CDR2 is SVGIG in the germline V gene (reference sequence). This CDR3 reads CAWKLGGELFF. The CDR3 coding sequence is TGTGCCTGGAAACTTGGCGGGGAGCTGTTTTTT.

This clonotype has at least ten counts. The CDR3 region is CAIRTSGSTYEQYF. CDR3 sequence (DNA): TGTGCCATCCGGACTAGCGGGAGTACCTACGAGCAGTACTTC. The chain employs TRBV10-3 and TRBJ2-7; the match to TRBD2 covers 13 bases. This CDR3 contains 14 residues. Germline CDR1 and CDR2: ENHRY and SYGVKD. The junction had 3 bases not matched to a gene; V was cut back by 8 bases and J by 2 bases.

This clonotype was seen at least ten times. The chain joins TRBV27 to TRBJ1-5, with a tentative D call TRBD1 (6 bases). This CDR3 region has 14 residues. In germline, CDR1 is MNHEY, CDR2 SMNVEV (reference sequence). The V end lost 5 bases, the J end lost 7 bases, and 15 bases lay between the germline ends. The CDR3 loop is CASSQTSRGQPQHF. The CDR3 coding sequence is TGTGCCAGCAGTCAGACATCCAGGGGACAGCCCCAGCATTTT.